These 26 T cell receptor beta chains came from one sample sequenced in a study of T cell repertoires in cytomegalovirus infection. TCRdb processed the reads anew with MiXCR; each CDR3 protein has one entry. The data show approximately 500,000 distinct CDR3 sequences, 15% to 20% seen once. Sequenced sample: CD8+ T cells from PBMCs. The source is a human donor in good health (CMV status not recorded). Some clones in this sample may be carry-over from other donors' samples.

This clonotype occurred a few times. The chain is built from TRBV5-6 and TRBJ2-7; D tentatively fits TRBD1 or TRBD2 (6 bases each). V gave up 0 bases and J gave up 6 bases, with 13 bases separating them. The CDR3 has 14 residues. Germline loops: CDR1 SGHDT, CDR2 YYEEEE. CDR3 in amino acids: CASSLGRGSVEQYF. The CDR3 nucleotides are TGTGCCAGCAGCTTGGGGAGGGGGTCTGTCGAGCAGTACTTC.

This clonotype showed up many times. At one end, the junction sequence differs from germline, possibly due to a read error. The rearrangement joins TRBV7-7 to TRBJ2-1; D is perhaps TRBD1 or TRBD2 (5 bases each). In germline, CDR1 is SSHAT, CDR2 FNYEAQ (reference sequence). The CDR3 covers 14 residues. CDR3 sequence reads: CASSSGRYNGEQFF. In DNA, the CDR3 is TGTGCTAGCAGCTCGGGACGGTACAATGGGGAGCAGTTCTTC.

In this sample, this clonotype turned up many times. V gene TRBV7-9 combines with J gene TRBJ2-3; possibly TRBD2 for D (5 bases). Looked up from germline, CDR1 is SEHNR and CDR2 is FQNEAQ (reference sequence). The CDR3 is made up of 15 amino acids. Trimming removed 7 bases from V and 1 base from J, with 15 bases in between. CDR3 DNA: TGTGCCAGCACCAGTCCTGGGCGGGGCACAGATACGCAGTATTTT. Amino acid sequence: CASTSPGRGTDTQYF.

This clonotype was observed many times. J is TRBJ2-5 and V is TRBV15, with D perhaps matching TRBD2 (5 bases). The CDR3 runs to 13 residues. Trimming removed 3 bases from V and 5 bases from J, with 10 bases in between. The germline V gene has CDR1 LNHNV and CDR2 YYDKDF (reference sequence). DNA of the CDR3: TGTGCCACCAGCAGGGACGGGAAGGAGACCCAGTACTTC. Its translation is CATSRDGKETQYF.

This clonotype turned up a few times. The chain couples TRBV13 to TRBJ2-7; 8 positions agree with TRBD1. Germline loops: CDR1 PRHDT, CDR2 FYEKMQ (reference sequence). J gave up 6 bases and V 2 bases, and 9 bases lay outside the gene matches. The CDR3 runs 15 residues. The CDR3 sequence: CASSLRGQARVEQYF. CDR3 coding DNA: TGTGCCAGCAGCTTAAGGGGACAGGCGAGGGTCGAGCAGTACTTC. The full variable domain, its missing parts supplied by reference TRBV13 and TRBJ2-7, is AAGVIQSPRHLIKEKRETATLKCYPIPRHDTVYWYQQGPGQDPQFLISFYEKMQSDKGSIPDRFSAQQFSDYHSELNMSSLELGDSALYFCASSLRGQARVEQYFGPGTRLTVT.

This clonotype has a count of ten or more. The gene calls are TRBV19 and TRBJ2-1; possibly TRBD2 for D (6 bases). The CDR3 has 16 amino acids. The germline V and J ends were trimmed by 1 base and 8 bases, with 18 bases remaining between them. In germline, CDR1 is LNHDA, CDR2 SQIVND (reference sequence). As DNA, the CDR3 is TGTGCCAGTAGTATAGTTAGGGAGGAGGGTTTCGATGAGCAGTTCTTC. Protein: CASSIVREEGFDEQFF. The full variable domain, rest sourced from reference TRBV19 and TRBJ2-1, is DGGITQSPKYLFRKEGQNVTLSCEQNLNHDAMYWYRQDPGQGLRLIYYSQIVNDFQKGDIAEGYSVSREKKESFPLTVTSAQKNPTAFYLCASSIVREEGFDEQFFGPGTRLTVL.

The genes are TRBV27 and TRBJ1-5; no clear D gene. The CDR3 is 13 amino acids. V was shortened by 2 bases and J by 3 bases, with 5 bases between the two germline ends. In germline, CDR1 is MNHEY, CDR2 SMNVEV (reference sequence). The CDR3 DNA sequence: TGTGCCAGCAGTTTACGGGTCAATCAGCCCCAGCATTTT. Amino acids: CASSLRVNQPQHF.

To note about this clonotype: With a much larger clone just one base away, this may be a read error. The chain employs TRBV27 and TRBJ2-1; D not resolved. Germline assignment: CDR1 MNHEY and CDR2 SMNVEV (reference sequence). Deletions cut 7 bases from V and 1 base from J, with 20 bases between. The CDR3 runs to 17 residues. The chain's CDR3 is CASTPRGLEMSYNEQFF. The CDR3, as DNA: TGTGCCAGCACCCCTAGAGGTTTGGAAATGTCCTACAATGAGCAGTTCTTC.

This clonotype was seen at least ten times. This sequence joins TRBV12-3 or TRBV12-4 and TRBJ2-7; no clear D gene. Trimming left V 2 bases short and J 3 bases short, with 11 bases between. The CDR3 has 14 amino acids. The CDR3 DNA is TGTGCCAGCAGTTTATGGGGAACCCTCTACGAGCAGTACTTC. Translation gives CASSLWGTLYEQYF.

This chain links TRBV2 with TRBJ2-7; the D gene is possibly TRBD2 (6 bases). V was shortened by 10 bases and J by 5 bases, with 24 bases between the two germline ends. The CDR3 contains 15 residues. Germline CDR1 is SNHLY and CDR2 is FYNNEI. CDR3 in amino acids: CATWPGVVASHEQYF. Here the CDR3 DNA reads TGTGCCACCTGGCCGGGGGTGGTAGCGAGTCACGAGCAGTACTTC.

This clonotype came up a few times. This chain joins TRBV29-1 and TRBJ1-1; D call uncertain. V was shortened by 4 bases and J by 4 bases, with 7 bases between the two germline ends. Germline V CDR1 and CDR2: SQVTM, ANQGSEA. This CDR3 has 11 residues. The CDR3, as DNA: TGCAGCGTTGGCCAGGTCACTGAAGCTTTCTTT. Amino acid sequence: CSVGQVTEAFF.

The rearrangement links TRBV2 to TRBJ2-3; 10 positions match TRBD2. With V trimmed by 6 bases and J by 4 bases, 10 bases remained unmatched. The CDR3 sequence is 16 residues long. Germline-derived CDR1 and CDR2 are SNHLY and FYNNEI. This CDR3 is CASSSLAGVTADTQYF. As DNA, the CDR3 is TGTGCCAGCAGCTCTCTAGCGGGAGTTACGGCAGATACGCAGTATTTT.

The rearrangement joins TRBV9 to TRBJ2-1; D is unclear. CDR1 is SGDLS and CDR2 is YYNGEE in the germline V gene. The CDR3 extends over 15 amino acids. Trimming left V 0 bases short and J 2 bases short, with 9 bases between. The CDR3 here is CASSVESGPYNEQFF. CDR3 sequence (DNA): TGTGCCAGCAGCGTAGAGTCCGGCCCCTACAATGAGCAGTTCTTC.

The sample holds many counts of this clonotype. This chain links TRBV12-5 with TRBJ1-2; D not resolved. CDR1 and CDR2 from the germline V gene are LGHNT and FRNRAP. Trimming stripped 1 base from V and 3 bases from J, with 3 bases between. The CDR3 runs 12 residues. CDR3 protein: CASGLGDYGYTF. CDR3 bases: TGTGCTAGTGGTTTGGGGGACTATGGCTACACCTTC.

This chain links TRBV13 with TRBJ2-3, with D possibly TRBD2 on 7 matching bases. Germline CDR1 and CDR2: PRHDT and FYEKMQ (reference sequence). The V and J ends lost 5 bases and 3 bases respectively, with 21 bases between them. The CDR3 totals 17 residues. The CDR3 region is CASSRTRGAGWTDTQYF. In DNA form, the CDR3 reads TGTGCCAGCAGCCGTACCCGGGGGGCAGGGTGGACAGATACGCAGTATTTT.

In this sample, this clonotype turned up many times. V gene TRBV15 combines with J gene TRBJ1-5; D call uncertain. Per germline, CDR1 LNHNV and CDR2 YYDKDF (reference sequence). The V end lost 0 bases, the J end lost 6 bases, and 27 bases lay between the germline ends. This CDR3 has 20 amino acids. The CDR3 protein is CATSRDSYLAMGPGFQPQHF. CDR3 DNA: TGTGCCACCAGCAGAGACTCATACCTCGCTATGGGCCCAGGCTTTCAGCCCCAGCATTTT.

There are a few counts of this clonotype. The rearrangement joins TRBV28 to TRBJ2-2; tentatively, D is TRBD1 or TRBD2 (6 bases each). CDR1 MDHEN and CDR2 SYDVKM come from the germline V gene. The ends were cut back, 6 bases at V and 4 bases at J, with 12 bases in the middle. The CDR3 consists of 14 residues. The CDR3 DNA reads as TGTGCCAGCAGAGTCCCGGGGGCCACCGGGGAGCTGTTTTTT. Its translation is CASRVPGATGELFF. Full variable domain (rest looked up from reference TRBV28 and TRBJ2-2): DVKVTQSSRYLVKRTGEKVFLECVQDMDHENMFWYRQDPGLGLRLIYFSYDVKMKEKGDIPEGYSVSREKKERFSLILESASTNQTSMYLCASRVPGATGELFFGEGSRLTVL.

This sequence joins TRBV30 and TRBJ1-5; weak D call: TRBD1 (6 bases). Between the trimmed V and J ends, which lost 0 bases and 5 bases, there was a span of 8 bases. The germline V gene encodes CDR1 GTSNPN and CDR2 SVGIG (reference sequence). This CDR3 has 13 residues. CDR3 amino acids: CAWSVGGDQPQHF. For the CDR3, the DNA is TGTGCCTGGAGTGTGGGGGGCGATCAGCCCCAGCATTTT.

This clonotype has only a few counts. Written as DNA, the CDR3 is TGTGCCAGCCTCTCGGTGACAGATACGCAGTATTTT. Its translation: CASLSVTDTQYF. The chain carries TRBV2 and TRBJ2-3; no firm D call. Germline values: CDR1 SNHLY, CDR2 FYNNEI. Trimming stripped 8 bases from V and 3 bases from J, with 9 bases between. The CDR3 spans 12 residues.

In regard to this clonotype: A clone one base away is much larger, so this may be a read error. V usage is TRBV6-5 and J usage is TRBJ2-1; 7 bases match TRBD2. The CDR3 is made up of 15 amino acids. Looked up from germline, CDR1 is MNHEY and CDR2 is SVGAGI. V was clipped by 5 bases and J by 9 bases; unmatched bases: 13. The CDR3 here is CASSPRDYRMGEQFF. CDR3 in DNA: TGTGCCAGCAGTCCCCGGGACTATAGGATGGGTGAGCAGTTCTTC.

This clonotype was recorded at least ten times. The chain recombines TRBV24-1 with TRBJ2-7, with a weak D call TRBD1 (6 bases). V lost 6 bases and J lost 2, with 10 bases in between. CDR3 size: 13 residues. CDR1 is KGHDR, CDR2 SFDVKD, per germline. The DNA for the CDR3 is TGTGCCACCAGTAGCAGGGGAGCCTACGAGCAGTACTTC. It is translated as CATSSRGAYEQYF.

This clonotype has a count of ten or more. This chain uses TRBV7-9 with TRBJ2-1; either TRBD1 or TRBD2 may fit D (5 bases each). Trimming left V 8 bases short and J 6 bases short, with 11 bases between. Per the germline V gene, CDR1 is SEHNR and CDR2 is FQNEAQ (reference sequence). This CDR3 comprises 12 residues. DNA of the CDR3: TGTGCCAGCGGGGGTTTTCCCAATGAGCAGTTCTTC. Protein sequence: CASGGFPNEQFF.

This clonotype was seen repeatedly, ten times or more. This chain links TRBV7-6 with TRBJ1-1, with D hard to call. Trimming stripped 5 bases from V and 0 bases from J, with 10 bases between. From germline, CDR1 is SGHVS and CDR2 FNYEAQ. The CDR3 has 14 residues. The CDR3 DNA reads as TGTGCCAGCAGCCCAAGAATCATGAACACTGAAGCTTTCTTT. Residues: CASSPRIMNTEAFF.

This clonotype was seen many times. The chain employs TRBV7-9 and TRBJ1-6, with 10 bases identical to TRBD1. Per germline, CDR1 SEHNR and CDR2 FQNEAQ (reference sequence). After removal of 2 bases from V and 8 bases from J, the junction contained 3 bases not matched to a gene. The CDR3 loop spans 15 amino acids. The CDR3 sequence: CASSLRDRGDSPLHF. The CDR3 DNA reads as TGTGCCAGCAGCTTAAGGGACAGGGGAGATTCACCCCTCCACTTT.

This clonotype was observed at least ten times. The rearrangement links TRBV5-4 to TRBJ2-7; D remains ambiguous. V lost 2 bases to trimming and J lost 3 bases, with 15 bases between them. This CDR3 has 15 amino acids. Germline V gene sequence: CDR1 SGHNT, CDR2 YYREEE (reference sequence). The CDR3 is CASSFPAGGRYEQYF. The CDR3 DNA is TGTGCCAGCAGCTTCCCGGCCGGCGGACGCTACGAGCAGTACTTC.

In its sample, this clonotype was seen many times. V and J are TRBV12-3 or TRBV12-4 and TRBJ2-1; D possibly corresponds to TRBD1 (6 bases). There are 16 residues in the CDR3. Trimming cost V 0 bases and J 0 bases, with 9 bases left between them. This CDR3 reads CASSLADSYSYNEQFF. The CDR3 DNA reads as TGTGCCAGCAGTTTAGCGGACAGCTACTCCTACAATGAGCAGTTCTTC.